These 23 T cell receptor beta chains came from one sample sequenced in a study of shared clonotypes between healthy human individuals. Measured with immunoSEQ multiplex PCR; TCRdb has only the in-frame clones, and not every one. The sample holds around 980,000 clones, about 84% seen once. Sequenced material: memory CD4+ T cells from PBMCs. Subset given: CD45RA-negative fraction. These receptors were taken from a man between 18 and 29 years old in good health. Some clones in this sample may be carry-over from other donors' samples.

This sequence joins TRBV5-1 and TRBJ2-6, with D possibly being TRBD1 (6 bases). The CDR3 contains 16 residues. Per germline, CDR1 SGHRS and CDR2 YFSETQ. V was pared by 4 bases and J by 0 bases, with 11 bases between. CDR3 sequence (DNA): TGCGCCAGCAGCCCGACAGGAATCTCTGGGGCCAACGTCCTGACTTTC. This encodes CASSPTGISGANVLTF.

The chain links TRBV5-1 to TRBJ2-2; TRBD2 matches at 14 bases. V lost 4 bases and J lost 4; bases outside the gene matches: 6. The V gene's germline CDR1 is SGHRS and CDR2 YFSETQ. This CDR3 is 17 amino acids long. CDR3 in DNA: TGCGCCAGCAGCCCTCCGGGACTAGCGGGAGCCACCGGGGAGCTGTTTTTT. This sequence encodes CASSPPGLAGATGELFF. Looking up the rest from reference TRBV5-1 and TRBJ2-2 gives the full variable domain: KAGVTQTPRYLIKTRGQQVTLSCSPISGHRSVSWYQQTPGQGLQFLFEYFSETQRNKGNFPGRFSGRQFSNSRSEMNVSTLELGDSALYLCASSPPGLAGATGELFFGEGSRLTVL.

This clone was found a few times. A much larger clone lies one base from this, so it may be a read error. Other DNA sequences in this sample translate to the same CDR3. The rearrangement uses TRBV2 and TRBJ1-1; a possible D gene is TRBD1 (5 bases). This CDR3 spans 13 amino acids. V lost 5 bases and J lost 0, with 7 bases in between. Germline V gives CDR1 SNHLY, CDR2 FYNNEI. The CDR3 bases are TGTGCCAGCAGTCCACAGGTGAACACTGAAGCTTTCTTT. Its protein is CASSPQVNTEAFF.

In this sample, this clone turned up a few times. This chain uses TRBV19 with TRBJ1-1, with unresolved D. CDR1 and CDR2 (germline): LNHDA, SQIVND (reference sequence). This CDR3 region has 13 residues. Deletions cut 4 bases from V and 0 bases from J, with 6 bases between. The CDR3 coding sequence is TGTGCCAGTAGTAGGGGAATGAACACTGAAGCTTTCTTT. Translating it yields CASSRGMNTEAFF.

The V and J genes are TRBV18 and TRBJ2-7; 9 bases agree with TRBD1. CDR3 length equals 15 residues. After removal of 4 bases from V and 2 bases from J, the junction contained 6 bases not matched to a gene. Germline loops: CDR1 KGHSH, CDR2 LQKENI. Written as DNA, the CDR3 is TGTGCCAGCTCACTCGTCCGGGACAGGGCCTACGAGCAGTACTTC. This translates into CASSLVRDRAYEQYF. Full variable domain (remainder filled in from reference TRBV18 and TRBJ2-7): NAGVMQNPRHLVRRRGQEARLRCSPMKGHSHVYWYRQLPEEGLKFMVYLQKENIIDESGMPKERFSAEFPKEGPSILRIQQVVRGDSAAYFCASSLVRDRAYEQYFGPGTRLTVT.

CDR3 in DNA: TGTGCCAGCAGCTTAGGTCCTGTGAACACTGAAGCTTTCTTT. Amino acids: CASSLGPVNTEAFF. The chain employs TRBV7-8 and TRBJ1-1, with no clear D. Per germline, CDR1 SGHVS and CDR2 FQNEAQ. There are 14 residues in the CDR3. The V end lost 1 base, the J end lost 0 bases, and 6 bases lay between the germline ends.

There are a few counts of this clone. Different DNA sequences within this sample yield the same CDR3. The gene calls are TRBV29-1 and TRBJ2-3; the match to TRBD2 covers 12 bases. The ends lost 4 bases at V and 3 bases at J; junction bases unmatched: 5. Germline loops: CDR1 SQVTM, CDR2 ANQGSEA. This CDR3 region has 15 residues. CDR3 sequence: CSVAETSGRTDTQYF. DNA of the CDR3: TGCAGCGTTGCCGAGACTAGCGGGAGAACAGATACGCAGTATTTT.

The rearrangement links TRBV28 to TRBJ2-1; 9 bases are a match to TRBD2. This CDR3 is built from 16 residues. CDR1 and CDR2 from the germline V gene are MDHEN and SYDVKM. Germline trimming cut 5 bases from V and 2 bases from J; bases unmatched to any gene: 7. The CDR3 DNA reads TGTGCCAGCAGTAACCGCGGGAGGGCCCCCTACAATGAGCAGTTCTTC. It encodes CASSNRGRAPYNEQFF.

V usage is TRBV27 and J usage is TRBJ1-3, with 7 positions matching TRBD1. CDR3 size: 15 residues. The ends lost 6 bases at V and 2 bases at J; junction bases unmatched: 7. Germline CDR1 reads MNHEY; CDR2 reads SMNVEV (reference sequence). The CDR3 DNA reads as TGTGCCAGCAGACGTACAGGGGCAGCTGGAAACACCATATATTTT. Its protein is CASRRTGAAGNTIYF.

The chain is built from TRBV7-9 and TRBJ2-2; a weak D match, TRBD2 (6 bases). Trimming left V 2 bases short and J 9 bases short, with 22 bases between. Germline CDR1 reads SEHNR; CDR2 reads FQNEAQ (reference sequence). CDR3 length: 17 residues. The CDR3 DNA sequence: TGTGCCAGCAGCTTATGGCGGGGAGCAGCCCCAGCCCGGGAGCTGTTTTTT. As protein: CASSLWRGAAPARELFF.

The genes are TRBV21-1 and TRBJ1-1. TRBV21-1 is a pseudogene. The CDR3 is made up of 16 amino acids. The CDR3 region has the DNA TGTGCCAGCAGCAAAGGAGGTGGACCCCCGAGGACTGAAGCTTTCTTT. Amino acids: CASSKGGGPPRTEAFF.

This clone has just one count. The chain uses TRBV19 and TRBJ2-7; D perhaps matches TRBD1 (5 bases). Germline V gene data show CDR1 as LNHDA and CDR2 as SQIVND (reference sequence). The CDR3 runs 14 residues. V was cut by 6 bases and J by 7 bases, with 19 bases left in between. CDR3 sequence reads: CASSPPDRPWEQYF. The CDR3 DNA sequence: TGTGCCAGTAGCCCCCCCGACAGACCGTGGGAGCAGTACTTC. Using reference TRBV19 and TRBJ2-7 for the parts outside the CDR3, the full variable domain is DGGITQSPKYLFRKEGQNVTLSCEQNLNHDAMYWYRQDPGQGLRLIYYSQIVNDFQKGDIAEGYSVSREKKESFPLTVTSAQKNPTAFYLCASSPPDRPWEQYFGPGTRLTVT.

The V call is TRBV5-1, the J call TRBJ2-3; possibly TRBD2 for D (7 bases). Germline V CDR1 and CDR2: SGHRS, YFSETQ. This CDR3 region has 15 residues. The V end was cut by 4 bases, the J end by 4 bases, with 16 bases between. In nucleotides, the CDR3 is TGCGCCAGCAGCCCCGGGGGCGGGGGACCAGATACGCAGTATTTT. It translates to CASSPGGGGPDTQYF.

The chain joins TRBV19 to TRBJ2-1; maybe TRBD2 (5 bases). The CDR3 runs 14 residues. Per the germline V gene, CDR1 is LNHDA and CDR2 is SQIVND (reference sequence). The V end lost 5 bases, the J end lost 2 bases, and 10 bases lay between the germline ends. The CDR3 sequence is CASSQRGPYNEQFF. The CDR3 region has the DNA TGTGCCAGTAGTCAGCGAGGGCCCTACAATGAGCAGTTCTTC.

V is TRBV5-4 and J is TRBJ2-6; no definite D call. Trimming left V 2 bases short and J 4 bases short, with 13 bases between. The germline CDR1 and CDR2 sequences are SGHNT and YYREEE (reference sequence). This CDR3 has 16 residues. CDR3 residues: CASSFLGRRGANVLTF. The CDR3 DNA reads as TGTGCCAGCAGCTTTCTAGGACGTAGAGGGGCCAACGTCCTGACTTTC.

The chain is built from TRBV6-1 and TRBJ2-5, with unresolved D. The V and J ends lost 1 base and 4 bases respectively, with 10 bases between them. Germline CDR1 is MNHNS and CDR2 is SASEGT. CDR3 size: 14 residues. The DNA of the CDR3 is TGTGCCAGCAGTGAAGGGGTTTCGATAGAGACCCAGTACTTC. It specifies CASSEGVSIETQYF.

A note on this clone: It differs at one base from a far larger clone, so likely a read error. The chain carries TRBV5-6 and TRBJ2-3, with 7 nucleotides matching TRBD1. The V gene's germline CDR1 is SGHDT and CDR2 YYEEEE. The CDR3 is made up of 14 amino acids. The J segment lost 1 base and the V segment lost 2 bases, leaving 1 base of the junction unmatched. The CDR3 protein is CASSFDRGTDTQYF. CDR3 coding DNA: TGTGCCAGCAGCTTCGACAGGGGCACAGATACGCAGTATTTT.

This rearrangement joins TRBV28 to TRBJ1-2; a weak D match, TRBD1 (6 bases). This CDR3 contains 14 residues. Trimming stripped 4 bases from V and 8 bases from J, with 17 bases between. Germline lookup yields CDR1 MDHEN and CDR2 SYDVKM. CDR3 amino acids: CASSSGGAWEGYTF. The CDR3 DNA is TGTGCCAGCAGTTCCGGGGGGGCCTGGGAGGGCTACACCTTC.

This clone was counted a few times. J is TRBJ1-1 and V is TRBV28; the match to TRBD1 covers 7 bases. V was clipped by 2 bases and J by 4 bases; unmatched bases: 4. The CDR3 totals 14 residues. Germline CDR1 MDHEN, CDR2 SYDVKM. CDR3 region: CASSLAGGPTEAFF. The CDR3 region has the DNA TGTGCCAGCAGTTTAGCAGGGGGTCCCACTGAAGCTTTCTTT.

Worth noting for this clone: Possible read error: a much larger clone is one base away. This rearrangement joins TRBV7-8 to TRBJ1-1, with D maybe TRBD1 (6 bases). With 3 bases removed from V and 2 bases from J, the gap between germline ends came to 10 bases. Germline CDR1 reads SGHVS; CDR2 reads FQNEAQ. The CDR3 sequence is 14 residues long. This chain's CDR3 is CASSFGQPNTEAFF. The CDR3 nucleotides are TGTGCCAGCAGCTTCGGACAGCCTAACACTGAAGCTTTCTTT.

The gene calls are TRBV28 and TRBJ1-4; 7 nucleotides align to TRBD1. Germline V gene lookup returns CDR1 MDHEN and CDR2 SYDVKM. J lost 0 bases, V lost 6 bases, and 7 bases had no gene match. The CDR3 consists of 16 residues. The CDR3 spells CASSLQGYATNEKLFF. CDR3 bases: TGTGCCAGCAGCCTACAGGGGTACGCAACTAATGAAAAACTGTTTTTT. Together with reference TRBV28 and TRBJ1-4, the CDR3 gives the full variable domain: DVKVTQSSRYLVKRTGEKVFLECVQDMDHENMFWYRQDPGLGLRLIYFSYDVKMKEKGDIPEGYSVSREKKERFSLILESASTNQTSMYLCASSLQGYATNEKLFFGSGTQLSVL.

This rearrangement joins TRBV7-9 to TRBJ1-5; D is ambiguous. The CDR3 contains 13 residues. Trimming left V 1 base short and J 9 bases short, with 10 bases between. Looked up from germline, CDR1 is SEHNR and CDR2 is FQNEAQ (reference sequence). The CDR3 DNA reads TGTGCCAGCAGCTTAGGACGGTCCGGGCCCCAGCATTTT. Its protein is CASSLGRSGPQHF.

This chain joins TRBV19 and TRBJ2-7, with D tentatively TRBD1 (5 bases). Per the germline V gene, CDR1 is LNHDA and CDR2 is SQIVND (reference sequence). CDR3 length equals 14 residues. The V end was cut by 4 bases, the J end by 4 bases, with 14 bases between. Written as DNA, the CDR3 is TGTGCCAGTAGTAGCCCAGGGCGGCTATACGAGCAGTACTTC. Translated: CASSSPGRLYEQYF.